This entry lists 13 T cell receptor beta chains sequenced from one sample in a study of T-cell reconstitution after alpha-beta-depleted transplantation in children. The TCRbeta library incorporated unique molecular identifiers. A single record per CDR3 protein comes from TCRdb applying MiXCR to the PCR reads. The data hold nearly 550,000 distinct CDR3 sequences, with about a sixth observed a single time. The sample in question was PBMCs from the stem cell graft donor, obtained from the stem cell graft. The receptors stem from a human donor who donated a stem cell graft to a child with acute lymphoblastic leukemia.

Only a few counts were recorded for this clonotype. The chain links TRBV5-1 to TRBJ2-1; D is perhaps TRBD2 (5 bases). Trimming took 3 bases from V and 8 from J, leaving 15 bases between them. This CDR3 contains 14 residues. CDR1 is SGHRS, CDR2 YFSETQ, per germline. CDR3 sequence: CASSSPGMVHEQFF. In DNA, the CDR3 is TGCGCCAGCAGCTCCCCGGGAATGGTGCATGAGCAGTTCTTC. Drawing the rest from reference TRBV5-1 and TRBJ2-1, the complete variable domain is KAGVTQTPRYLIKTRGQQVTLSCSPISGHRSVSWYQQTPGQGLQFLFEYFSETQRNKGNFPGRFSGRQFSNSRSEMNVSTLELGDSALYLCASSSPGMVHEQFFGPGTRLTVL.

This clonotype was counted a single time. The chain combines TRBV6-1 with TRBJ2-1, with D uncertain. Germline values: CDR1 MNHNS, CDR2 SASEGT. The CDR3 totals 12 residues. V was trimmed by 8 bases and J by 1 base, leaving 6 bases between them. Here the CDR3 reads CASGRSYNEQFF. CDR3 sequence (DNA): TGTGCCAGCGGGCGATCCTACAATGAGCAGTTCTTC.

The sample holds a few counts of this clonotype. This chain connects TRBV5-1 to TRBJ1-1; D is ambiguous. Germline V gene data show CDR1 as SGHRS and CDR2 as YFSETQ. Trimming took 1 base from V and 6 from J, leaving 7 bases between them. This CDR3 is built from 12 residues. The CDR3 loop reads CASSLSGAEAFF. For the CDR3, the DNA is TGCGCCAGCAGCTTGAGCGGTGCTGAAGCTTTCTTT.

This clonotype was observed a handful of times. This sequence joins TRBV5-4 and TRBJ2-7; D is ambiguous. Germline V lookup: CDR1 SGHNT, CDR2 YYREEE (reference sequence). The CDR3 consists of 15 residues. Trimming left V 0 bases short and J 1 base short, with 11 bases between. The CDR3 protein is CASSLELRESYEQYF. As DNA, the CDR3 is TGTGCCAGCAGCTTGGAGCTCCGAGAGTCCTACGAGCAGTACTTC.

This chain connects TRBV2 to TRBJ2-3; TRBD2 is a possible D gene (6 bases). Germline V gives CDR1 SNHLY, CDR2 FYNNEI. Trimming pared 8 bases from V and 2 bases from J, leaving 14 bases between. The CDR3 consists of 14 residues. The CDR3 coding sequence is TGTGCCAGCGCGGAGGGGTACTTCACAGATACGCAGTATTTT. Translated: CASAEGYFTDTQYF.

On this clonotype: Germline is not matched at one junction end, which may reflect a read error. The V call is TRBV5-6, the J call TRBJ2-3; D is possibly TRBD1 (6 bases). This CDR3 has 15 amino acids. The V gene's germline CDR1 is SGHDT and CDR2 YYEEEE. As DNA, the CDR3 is TGTGCCAGCAGCCGTCAAGGGGGATTCACAGATGCGCAGTATTTT. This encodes CASSRQGGFTDAQYF.

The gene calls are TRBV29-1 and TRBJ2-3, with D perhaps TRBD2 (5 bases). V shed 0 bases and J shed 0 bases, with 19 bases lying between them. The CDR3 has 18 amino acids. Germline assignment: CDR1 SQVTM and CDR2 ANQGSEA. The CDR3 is CSVEEFNNLEGSTDTQYF. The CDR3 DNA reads TGCAGCGTTGAAGAATTTAATAACTTAGAGGGCAGCACAGATACGCAGTATTTT.

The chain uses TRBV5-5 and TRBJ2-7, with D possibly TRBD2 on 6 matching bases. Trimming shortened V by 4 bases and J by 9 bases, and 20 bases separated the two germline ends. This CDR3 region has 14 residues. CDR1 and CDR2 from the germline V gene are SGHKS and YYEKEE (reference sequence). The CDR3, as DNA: TGTGCCAGCAGCGTTAAGGGACTGCTCTTTGGGCAGTACTTC. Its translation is CASSVKGLLFGQYF.

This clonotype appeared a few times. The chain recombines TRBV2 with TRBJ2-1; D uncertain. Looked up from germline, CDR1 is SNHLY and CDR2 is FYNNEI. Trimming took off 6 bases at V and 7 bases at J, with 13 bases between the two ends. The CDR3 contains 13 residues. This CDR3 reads CASRAAMGNEQFF. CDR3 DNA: TGTGCCAGCAGGGCGGCGATGGGTAATGAGCAGTTCTTC.

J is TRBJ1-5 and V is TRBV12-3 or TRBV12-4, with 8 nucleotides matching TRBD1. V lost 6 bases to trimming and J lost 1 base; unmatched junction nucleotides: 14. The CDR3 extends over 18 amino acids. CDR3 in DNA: TGTGCCAGCAGATTGACGGACAGGGACCCCACCAGCAATCAGCCCCAGCATTTT. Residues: CASRLTDRDPTSNQPQHF.

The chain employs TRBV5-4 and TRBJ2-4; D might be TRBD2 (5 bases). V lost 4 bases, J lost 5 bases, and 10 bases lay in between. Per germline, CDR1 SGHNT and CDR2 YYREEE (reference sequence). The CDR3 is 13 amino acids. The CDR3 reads CASSVGIENIQYF. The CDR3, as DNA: TGTGCCAGCAGCGTCGGGATCGAAAACATTCAGTACTTC.

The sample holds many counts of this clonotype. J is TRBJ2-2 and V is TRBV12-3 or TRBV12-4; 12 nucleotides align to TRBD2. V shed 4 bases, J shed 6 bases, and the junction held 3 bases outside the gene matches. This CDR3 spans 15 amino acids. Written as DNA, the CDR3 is TGTGCCAGCAGTTCTAGCGGGAGGGCGGCCGGGGAGCTGTTTTTT. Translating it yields CASSSSGRAAGELFF.

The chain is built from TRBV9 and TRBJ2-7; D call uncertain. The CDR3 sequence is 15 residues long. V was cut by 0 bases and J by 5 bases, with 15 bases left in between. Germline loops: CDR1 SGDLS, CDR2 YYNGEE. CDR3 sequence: CASSVESGWVNEQYF. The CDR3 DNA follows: TGTGCCAGCAGCGTAGAGTCGGGTTGGGTCAACGAGCAGTACTTC.